Each of the 21 T cell receptor beta chains below was sequenced from the same sample in a study of OX40 agonist ivuxolimab in advanced cancers. Some clones are missing from TCRdb's copy, which holds only in-frame ones; the method was immunoSEQ multiplex PCR. The sample holds 70,000 to 85,000 clones, roughly 84% seen once. The sample in question was CD4+ or CD8+ T cells sorted from blood, obtained in a trial of the OX40 agonist ivuxolimab. The receptors were gathered from an adult with an advanced solid tumor such as melanoma, head and neck, liver or kidney cancer.

This clone was observed a single time. This chain uses TRBV5-6 with TRBJ2-7, with 8 bases that match TRBD1. The CDR3 has 14 residues. CDR1 is SGHDT and CDR2 is YYEEEE in the germline V gene. V was clipped by 7 bases and J by 3 bases; unmatched bases: 9. The CDR3 coding sequence is TGTGCCAGCGGCCGGGACAGGTCCAACTACGAGCAGTACTTC. Translation gives CASGRDRSNYEQYF.

The chain uses TRBV5-1 and TRBJ2-7, with D unclear. The V gene lost 3 bases and the J gene lost 2 bases, with 12 bases spanning the gap. CDR1 is SGHRS, CDR2 YFSETQ, per germline. There are 14 residues in the CDR3. CDR3 bases: TGCGCCAGCAGCTATTCCGGGCCCCCCTACGAGCAGTACTTC. Translated: CASSYSGPPYEQYF.

This rearrangement joins TRBV4-3 to TRBJ2-6; unclear D gene. The V and J ends lost 4 bases and 2 bases respectively, with 9 bases between them. From germline, CDR1 is LGHNA and CDR2 YSLEER. CDR3 length: 15 amino acids. The CDR3 region is CASSPSRTGANVLTF. The DNA of the CDR3 is TGCGCCAGCAGCCCAAGCCGGACTGGGGCCAACGTCCTGACTTTC.

This clone was seen only once. The rearrangement links TRBV6-1 to TRBJ2-7; D call uncertain. CDR1 MNHNS and CDR2 SASEGT come from the germline V gene. The CDR3 sequence is 13 residues long. V was shortened by 2 bases and J by 7 bases, with 12 bases between the two germline ends. The DNA for the CDR3 is TGTGCCAGCAGTGAAATTTGGTGGGGAGAGCAGTACTTC. Translating it yields CASSEIWWGEQYF.

The CDR3: CASSLAWANGYTF. The CDR3 DNA reads TGTGCCAGCAGCTTGGCCTGGGCAAACGGCTACACCTTC. The chain is built from TRBV5-6 and TRBJ1-2, with D unresolved. Trimming took off 0 bases at V and 8 bases at J, with 11 bases between the two ends. The CDR3 totals 13 residues. Germline V CDR1 and CDR2: SGHDT, YYEEEE.

The chain links TRBV11-3 to TRBJ2-3; 10 bases align to TRBD2. Germline CDR1 is SGHNT and CDR2 is YENEEA. V lost 5 bases, J lost 4 bases, and 12 bases stayed unmatched. The length of the CDR3 is 17 residues. The CDR3 sequence is CASSPGLALGGPDTQYF. The DNA for the CDR3 is TGTGCCAGCAGCCCGGGACTAGCGTTAGGTGGGCCAGATACGCAGTATTTT. Based on the CDR3 plus reference TRBV11-3 and TRBJ2-3, the full variable domain is EAGVVQSPRYKIIEKKQPVAFWCNPISGHNTLYWYLQNLGQGPELLIRYENEEAVDDSQLPKDRFSAERLKGVDSTLKIQPAELGDSAVYLCASSPGLALGGPDTQYFGPGTRLTVL.

J is TRBJ1-5 and V is TRBV19, with 10 bases lining up with TRBD1. CDR1 LNHDA and CDR2 SQIVND come from the germline V gene (reference sequence). The CDR3 is 16 residues long. V lost 0 bases and J lost 4; bases outside the gene matches: 3. For the CDR3, the DNA is TGTGCCAGTAGTATAGATAGGGGACAGGGGAATCAGCCCCAGCATTTT. It codes for CASSIDRGQGNQPQHF.

The chain uses TRBV28 and TRBJ1-3; TRBD1 aligns across 10 bases. The CDR3 has 17 residues. Trimming took 5 bases from V and 0 from J; bases not matched to a gene: 7. CDR1 and CDR2 (germline): MDHEN, SYDVKM. The CDR3: CASSTTGTGVSGNTIYF. CDR3 coding DNA: TGTGCCAGCAGTACTACCGGGACAGGGGTCTCTGGAAACACCATATATTTT.

This chain links TRBV6-6 with TRBJ2-1; D remains ambiguous. Germline-derived CDR1 and CDR2 are MNHNY and SVGAGI (reference sequence). This CDR3 is 12 amino acids long. V was shortened by 0 bases and J by 9 bases, with 6 bases between the two germline ends. CDR3 bases: TGTGCCAGCAGTTACTCGTTTGGTGAGCAGTTCTTC. Translated, it gives CASSYSFGEQFF.

V and J are TRBV7-9 and TRBJ2-5; TRBD1 matches at 9 bases. Germline V gives CDR1 SEHNR, CDR2 FQNEAQ (reference sequence). The V and J ends lost 5 bases and 2 bases, in that order; junction bases with no gene match: 6. This CDR3 spans 15 amino acids. The CDR3 protein is CASSPRGQGQETQYF. The CDR3 DNA reads as TGTGCCAGCAGCCCCAGGGGACAGGGACAAGAGACCCAGTACTTC.

This clone was counted a single time. The chain combines TRBV11-3 with TRBJ2-7; the match to TRBD1 covers 7 bases. This CDR3 contains 13 residues. V lost 4 bases and J lost 7; bases outside the gene matches: 7. CDR1 is SGHNT, CDR2 YENEEA, per germline. CDR3 bases: TGTGCCAGCAGCTGGACAGGAATTGGTGAGCAGTACTTC. This sequence encodes CASSWTGIGEQYF.

The chain is built from TRBV27 and TRBJ2-3; no reliable D call. V shed 6 bases and J shed 4 bases, with 14 bases lying between them. The CDR3 is made up of 14 amino acids. The germline V gene has CDR1 MNHEY and CDR2 SMNVEV (reference sequence). CDR3 in amino acids: CASRRQSESDTQYF. The DNA for the CDR3 is TGTGCCAGCAGAAGACAATCTGAGTCAGATACGCAGTATTTT.

Remarks on this clone: Other DNA sequences in this sample translate to the same CDR3. This sequence joins TRBV28 and TRBJ2-1; 11 bases line up with TRBD2. The CDR3 extends over 15 amino acids. Germline values: CDR1 MDHEN, CDR2 SYDVKM. J gave up 4 bases and V 5 bases, and 4 bases lay outside the gene matches. CDR3 sequence reads: CASSSSGGGYNEQFF. CDR3 coding DNA: TGTGCCAGCAGTAGTAGCGGGGGGGGATACAATGAGCAGTTCTTC. The variable domain in full, completed from reference TRBV28 and TRBJ2-1, reads DVKVTQSSRYLVKRTGEKVFLECVQDMDHENMFWYRQDPGLGLRLIYFSYDVKMKEKGDIPEGYSVSREKKERFSLILESASTNQTSMYLCASSSSGGGYNEQFFGPGTRLTVL.

This clone has more than one count but fewer than ten. This chain joins TRBV18 and TRBJ2-5; no clear D. Germline V gene sequence: CDR1 KGHSH, CDR2 LQKENI. V lost 4 bases and J 2 bases, leaving 2 bases between the germline ends. The CDR3 sequence is 11 residues long. This CDR3 reads CASSRQETQYF. The CDR3 DNA sequence: TGTGCCAGCTCACGACAAGAGACCCAGTACTTC. The full variable domain, its missing parts supplied by reference TRBV18 and TRBJ2-5, is NAGVMQNPRHLVRRRGQEARLRCSPMKGHSHVYWYRQLPEEGLKFMVYLQKENIIDESGMPKERFSAEFPKEGPSILRIQQVVRGDSAAYFCASSRQETQYFGPGTRLLVL.

This rearrangement joins TRBV28 to TRBJ2-5; unclear D gene. V lost 4 bases and J lost 2, with 14 bases in between. The CDR3 loop spans 15 amino acids. Germline CDR1 reads MDHEN; CDR2 reads SYDVKM. CDR3 in amino acids: CASSYSSGGQETQYF. The CDR3 DNA reads as TGTGCCAGCAGTTACTCGTCAGGCGGACAAGAGACCCAGTACTTC.

V and J are TRBV29-1 and TRBJ2-3; 12 bases fit TRBD2. CDR1 is SQVTM, CDR2 ANQGSEA, per germline. This CDR3 spans 16 amino acids. With 7 bases clipped from V and 0 bases from J, the junction kept 8 bases outside the gene matches. Here the CDR3 DNA reads TGCAGCGGGAGGACTAGCGGGGCCGCTAGCACAGATACGCAGTATTTT. Residues: CSGRTSGAASTDTQYF.

The chain employs TRBV5-1 and TRBJ2-2, with 14 bases that match TRBD2. The germline V gene encodes CDR1 SGHRS and CDR2 YFSETQ. The V segment lost 0 bases and the J segment 3 bases; nucleotides outside the gene matches: 4. The CDR3 extends over 18 amino acids. This CDR3 is CASSLAGLAGEYTGELFF. CDR3 in DNA: TGCGCCAGCAGCTTGGCGGGACTAGCGGGAGAGTACACCGGGGAGCTGTTTTTT.

The chain is built from TRBV20-1 and TRBJ2-7; D unresolved. The V end was cut by 7 bases, the J end by 5 bases, with 9 bases between. This CDR3 is 10 amino acids long. Per germline, CDR1 DFQATT and CDR2 SNEGSKA (reference sequence). The CDR3 sequence: CSVSTNEQYF. DNA for the CDR3: TGCAGTGTATCGACGAACGAGCAGTACTTC.

The V and J genes are TRBV5-1 and TRBJ2-4; 7 bases fit TRBD1. V was clipped by 5 bases and J by 10 bases; unmatched bases: 12. The V gene's germline CDR1 is SGHRS and CDR2 YFSETQ. This CDR3 comprises 14 residues. For the CDR3, the DNA is TGCGCCAGCAGGATAGGCCAGGGGGATAGAATTCAGTACTTC. It is translated as CASRIGQGDRIQYF.

The chain joins TRBV7-9 to TRBJ2-5, with 8 bases fitting TRBD1. The V gene's germline CDR1 is SEHNR and CDR2 FQNEAQ (reference sequence). CDR3 size: 14 residues. J was trimmed by 3 bases and V by 4 bases; bases with no gene match: 4. The CDR3 coding sequence is TGTGCCAGCAGCTGGGGGACAGGAAAAGAGACCCAGTACTTC. This translates into CASSWGTGKETQYF.

This clone showed up just a few times. This CDR3 fails to terminate in the conserved phenylalanine or tryptophan, so it likely reflects a read error. Because the CDR3's place on the DNA is in doubt, the DNA is left out and the CDR3 is given as listed by TCRdb. This chain links TRBV11-1 with TRBJ1-3; the table's D call of TRBD1 was not tested on the DNA. The CDR3 is 12 amino acids in total, end residues counted. In germline, CDR1 is SGHAT, CDR2 FQDESV (reference sequence). CDR3 region: CASSSNRTPLNV.